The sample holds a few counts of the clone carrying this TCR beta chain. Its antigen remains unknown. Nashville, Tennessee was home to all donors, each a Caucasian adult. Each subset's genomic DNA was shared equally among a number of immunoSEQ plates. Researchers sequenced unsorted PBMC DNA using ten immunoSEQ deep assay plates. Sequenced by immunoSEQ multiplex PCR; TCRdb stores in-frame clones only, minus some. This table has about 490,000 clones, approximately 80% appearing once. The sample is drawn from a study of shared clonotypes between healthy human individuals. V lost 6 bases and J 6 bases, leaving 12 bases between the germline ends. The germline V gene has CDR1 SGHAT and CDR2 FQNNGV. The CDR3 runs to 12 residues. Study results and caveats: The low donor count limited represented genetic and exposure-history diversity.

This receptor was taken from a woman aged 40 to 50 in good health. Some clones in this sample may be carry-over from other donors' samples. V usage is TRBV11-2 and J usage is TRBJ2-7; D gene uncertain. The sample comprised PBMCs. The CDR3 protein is CASSYYPVEQYF. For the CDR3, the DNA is TGTGCCAGCAGTTATTATCCCGTCGAGCAGTACTTC.